The 31 T cell receptor beta chains given below trace back to one sample, sequenced in a study of blood T cell repertoires in COVID-19. The assay was immunoSEQ multiplex PCR, and TCRdb's table has in-frame clones only and misses some. The data hold over 400,000 clones, with about 89% observed a single time. The specimen sequenced was peripheral blood. These receptors originate from a woman in her forties or fifties with COVID-19, enrolled during active disease.

This rearrangement joins TRBV6-5 to TRBJ2-3; possibly TRBD2 for D (5 bases). CDR1 is MNHEY, CDR2 SVGAGI, per germline. The CDR3 spans 15 residues. Trimming shortened V by 6 bases and J by 4 bases, and 17 bases separated the two germline ends. The CDR3 loop is CASSGIPLGPDTQYF. The DNA for the CDR3 is TGTGCCAGCAGCGGGATCCCACTAGGTCCAGATACGCAGTATTTT.

A word on this clone: Mismatch with germline at one junction end may stem from a read error. The J gene is TRBJ1-2, the V gene TRBV12-3 or TRBV12-4, with a weak D call TRBD1 (5 bases). The CDR3 is 13 amino acids. CDR3 coding DNA: TGTGCCAGCAGATTAGGGACTCATCATGGCTACACCTTC. It translates to CASRLGTHHGYTF.

About this clone: This same CDR3 is encoded by further DNA sequences in the sample. V and J are TRBV30 and TRBJ2-7; TRBD1 aligns across 7 bases. The germline V gene encodes CDR1 GTSNPN and CDR2 SVGIG (reference sequence). The CDR3 has 13 amino acids. The V gene end was trimmed by 2 bases and the J gene end by 2 bases; junction bases not matched to a gene: 3. The CDR3 DNA reads TGTGCCTGGAGTCCGACAGGGCCCTACGAGCAGTACTTC. Translated, it gives CAWSPTGPYEQYF.

The count of this clone is one. The chain joins TRBV12-3 or TRBV12-4 to TRBJ2-3, with 7 bases lining up with TRBD2. The ends lost 6 bases at V and 10 bases at J; junction bases unmatched: 7. The CDR3 is made up of 12 amino acids. This CDR3 is CASRLGGGAQYF. The CDR3, as DNA: TGTGCCAGCAGACTTGGGGGGGGTGCGCAGTATTTT.

V is TRBV2 and J is TRBJ1-1, with TRBD1 matching over 9 bases. Germline V gene lookup returns CDR1 SNHLY and CDR2 FYNNEI. With V trimmed by 3 bases and J by 11 bases, 7 bases remained unmatched. The CDR3 is 13 residues long. The CDR3 sequence: CASSDPPGTGAFF. CDR3 nucleotides: TGTGCCAGCAGTGACCCACCCGGGACAGGGGCTTTCTTT.

V gene TRBV5-4 combines with J gene TRBJ2-3; 9 bases fit TRBD1. The CDR3 is made up of 15 amino acids. Germline CDR1 and CDR2: SGHNT and YYREEE (reference sequence). Germline trimming cut 1 base from V and 4 bases from J; bases unmatched to any gene: 4. The CDR3 region has the DNA TGTGCCAGCAGCTTGACAGGGGGCAAGGCAGATACGCAGTATTTT. This translates into CASSLTGGKADTQYF.

J is TRBJ1-1 and V is TRBV20-1; no reliable D call. This CDR3 contains 10 residues. Per germline, CDR1 DFQATT and CDR2 SNEGSKA (reference sequence). The V end lost 1 base, the J end lost 6 bases, and 3 bases lay between the germline ends. The CDR3 here is CSARAAEAFF. DNA of the CDR3: TGCAGTGCTAGAGCTGCTGAAGCTTTCTTT.

The chain is built from TRBV5-1 and TRBJ1-1, with D perhaps TRBD1 (5 bases). The CDR3 extends over 14 amino acids. With 3 bases removed from V and 6 bases from J, the gap between germline ends came to 15 bases. Germline lookup yields CDR1 SGHRS and CDR2 YFSETQ. The CDR3 bases are TGCGCCAGCAGCTCGGGGGGGGGACCCCCTGAAGCTTTCTTT. It encodes CASSSGGGPPEAFF. Variable domain in full (rest from reference TRBV5-1 and TRBJ1-1): KAGVTQTPRYLIKTRGQQVTLSCSPISGHRSVSWYQQTPGQGLQFLFEYFSETQRNKGNFPGRFSGRQFSNSRSEMNVSTLELGDSALYLCASSSGGGPPEAFFGQGTRLTVV.

The chain couples TRBV20-1 to TRBJ1-4; no reliable D call. Germline V lookup: CDR1 DFQATT, CDR2 SNEGSKA (reference sequence). The CDR3 covers 11 residues. V lost 7 bases to trimming and J lost 4 bases, with 7 bases between them. Here the CDR3 reads CSGEHNEKLFF. The CDR3, as DNA: TGCAGTGGAGAGCATAATGAAAAACTGTTTTTT.

CDR3 loop: CASSVVSADTDTQYF. The DNA for the CDR3 is TGTGCCAGCAGCGTAGTTTCGGCGGATACAGATACGCAGTATTTT. The chain uses TRBV9 and TRBJ2-3, with D hard to call. The CDR3 spans 15 residues. V was pared by 0 bases and J by 3 bases, with 11 bases between. CDR1 is SGDLS and CDR2 is YYNGEE in the germline V gene.

The rearrangement uses TRBV5-1 and TRBJ2-2; D may be TRBD2 (5 bases). The CDR3 spans 14 residues. V gave up 6 bases and J gave up 1 base, with 10 bases separating them. Germline CDR1 and CDR2: SGHRS and YFSETQ. The CDR3 sequence: CASIVAWNTGELFF. The CDR3 bases are TGCGCCAGCATCGTAGCGTGGAACACCGGGGAGCTGTTTTTT.

The gene calls are TRBV5-1 and TRBJ2-3; the match to TRBD2 covers 13 bases. CDR3 size: 14 residues. Germline trimming cut 5 bases from V and 6 bases from J; bases unmatched to any gene: 3. Per the germline V gene, CDR1 is SGHRS and CDR2 is YFSETQ. CDR3 protein: CASRLAGGLDTQYF. The DNA of the CDR3 is TGCGCCAGCAGACTAGCGGGGGGGCTGGATACGCAGTATTTT.

The J gene is TRBJ2-3, the V gene TRBV12-3 or TRBV12-4; no clear D gene. This CDR3 has 13 amino acids. Trimming stripped 7 bases from V and 6 bases from J, with 14 bases between. CDR3 loop: CASTPRGPDTQYF. The CDR3 DNA is TGTGCCAGCACCCCCCGAGGTCCCGATACGCAGTATTTT.

This clone was seen just once. At the DNA level, this CDR3 is encoded by other sequences in the same sample as well. The chain links TRBV24-1 to TRBJ2-2; D ambiguous. Germline assignment: CDR1 KGHDR and CDR2 SFDVKD. The CDR3 loop spans 14 amino acids. V lost 5 bases to trimming and J lost 1 base, with 7 bases between them. CDR3 sequence reads: CATSGGQNTGELFF. The CDR3 coding sequence is TGTGCCACCAGTGGTGGCCAGAACACCGGGGAGCTGTTTTTT.

This clone showed up just a few times. The chain employs TRBV10-3 and TRBJ2-4; D might be TRBD2 (6 bases). CDR1 is ENHRY, CDR2 SYGVKD, per germline. The CDR3 spans 14 residues. V lost 8 bases to trimming and J lost 3 bases, with 14 bases between them. CDR3 amino acids: CAIASAGGKNIQYF. CDR3 in DNA: TGTGCCATCGCCTCGGCCGGGGGCAAAAACATTCAGTACTTC.

In this sample, this clone turned up once. The CDR3 bases are TGTGCCAGCAGTTGGTCAGTCTTTGAAGCTTTCTTT. Translation gives CASSWSVFEAFF. The V gene is TRBV28, the J gene TRBJ1-1; no definite D call. Germline CDR1 and CDR2: MDHEN and SYDVKM. The CDR3 loop spans 12 amino acids. V shed 4 bases and J shed 7 bases, with 10 bases lying between them.

This clone was recorded only once. V is TRBV2 and J is TRBJ1-1; TRBD1 agrees at 11 bases. Germline V gene sequence: CDR1 SNHLY, CDR2 FYNNEI. The CDR3 consists of 13 residues. V lost 6 bases to trimming and J lost 11 bases; unmatched junction nucleotides: 8. DNA of the CDR3: TGTGCCAGCAGCCGGGACAGGGGGTTGGATGCTTTCTTT. It codes for CASSRDRGLDAFF.

The rearrangement joins TRBV6-1 to TRBJ1-2, with a weak D call TRBD1 (5 bases). Germline lookup yields CDR1 MNHNS and CDR2 SASEGT. The length of the CDR3 is 15 residues. The germline V and J ends were trimmed by 0 bases and 5 bases, with 13 bases remaining between them. The CDR3 is CASSEALGTRYGYTF. The CDR3 coding sequence is TGTGCCAGCAGTGAAGCGCTTGGGACTCGGTATGGCTACACCTTC.

The V and J genes are TRBV14 and TRBJ1-1, with 7 bases that match TRBD1. The CDR3 runs 13 residues. Trimming cost V 5 bases and J 6 bases; bases outside gene matches: 6. The V gene's germline CDR1 is SGHDN and CDR2 FVKESK. The CDR3 DNA sequence: TGTGCCAGCAGCTTAGGGGGCCGGGCTGAAGCTTTCTTT. Protein product: CASSLGGRAEAFF.

The chain couples TRBV10-2 to TRBJ2-3; D is perhaps TRBD2 (7 bases). Germline V CDR1 and CDR2: WSHSY, SAAADI. Trimming pared 6 bases from V and 1 base from J, leaving 17 bases between. This CDR3 comprises 16 residues. CDR3: CASRGGERGRTDTQYF. The CDR3, as DNA: TGCGCCAGCAGAGGGGGGGAGCGGGGCCGCACAGATACGCAGTATTTT.

The rearrangement uses TRBV12-5 and TRBJ1-1; D not resolved. The CDR3 is made up of 14 amino acids. CDR1 and CDR2 from the germline V gene are LGHNT and FRNRAP. Trimming removed 3 bases from V and 0 bases from J, with 8 bases in between. The CDR3 reads CASGFAGMNTEAFF. CDR3 coding DNA: TGTGCTAGTGGTTTCGCGGGGATGAACACTGAAGCTTTCTTT.

This clone was counted only a few times. The conserved closing phenylalanine or tryptophan is absent in this CDR3, likely reflecting a read error. The DNA is omitted, as the CDR3 cannot be located on it reliably, and the CDR3 follows TCRdb's listing. The gene calls are TRBV5-6 and TRBJ1-1. Per germline, CDR1 SGHDT and CDR2 YYEEEE. The CDR3 length equals 12 residues, ends included. The CDR3 sequence is CASSLGGRPRVE.

This rearrangement joins TRBV30 to TRBJ2-7, with TRBD2 matching 7 bases. This CDR3 has 14 residues. Losses at the gene ends were 8 bases for V and 0 bases for J; bases not matched to a gene: 10. In germline, CDR1 is GTSNPN, CDR2 SVGIG (reference sequence). CDR3 in amino acids: CAGNTGGSSYEQYF. CDR3 bases: TGTGCCGGTAACACGGGCGGGAGCTCCTACGAGCAGTACTTC.

CDR3 sequence reads: CASSYSSGGTYGYTF. For the CDR3, the DNA is TGTGCCAGCAGTTACTCGAGCGGAGGTACCTATGGCTACACCTTC. The rearrangement uses TRBV6-5 and TRBJ1-2; D is unresolved. This CDR3 region has 15 residues. CDR1 is MNHEY, CDR2 SVGAGI, per germline. Trimming removed 0 bases at V and 4 bases at J, with 12 bases between.

The chain couples TRBV5-4 to TRBJ2-3; TRBD2 matches at 9 bases. With 4 bases clipped from V and 0 bases from J, the junction kept 15 bases outside the gene matches. The length of the CDR3 is 19 residues. Germline lookup yields CDR1 SGHNT and CDR2 YYREEE (reference sequence). CDR3 DNA: TGTGCCAGCAGCGCCGGAAGGTTAGCGGGGGTGACTAGCACAGATACGCAGTATTTT. This encodes CASSAGRLAGVTSTDTQYF.

This sequence joins TRBV2 and TRBJ1-6; D not certain. The CDR3 is made up of 16 amino acids. Trimming cost V 7 bases and J 7 bases, with 20 bases left between them. Per the germline V gene, CDR1 is SNHLY and CDR2 is FYNNEI. CDR3 protein: CASMSSWGGKNSPLHF. CDR3 sequence (DNA): TGTGCCAGCATGTCATCCTGGGGAGGGAAAAATTCACCCCTCCACTTT. The whole variable domain, filled in from reference TRBV2 and TRBJ1-6, reads EPEVTQTPSHQVTQMGQEVILRCVPISNHLYFYWYRQILGQKVEFLVSFYNNEISEKSEIFDDQFSVERPDGSNFTLKIRSTKLEDSAMYFCASMSSWGGKNSPLHFGNGTRLTVT.

The rearrangement joins TRBV5-8 to TRBJ1-3, with D unclear. Germline values: CDR1 SGHTS, CDR2 YDEGEE. There are 12 residues in the CDR3. The ends were cut back, 2 bases at V and 7 bases at J, with 7 bases in the middle. DNA of the CDR3: TGTGCCAGCAGCTTCCACGGGAACACCATATATTTT. The encoded protein is CASSFHGNTIYF. Supplemented by reference TRBV5-8 and TRBJ1-3, the full variable domain reads EAGVTQSPTHLIKTRGQQATLRCSPISGHTSVYWYQQALGLGLQFLLWYDEGEERNRGNFPPRFSGRQFPNYSSELNVNALELEDSALYLCASSFHGNTIYFGEGSWLTVV.

The CDR3 DNA reads as TGTGCCAGCAGTTCCCCACAGGGTCTAGGTGAAGCTTTCTTT. It encodes CASSSPQGLGEAFF. The chain joins TRBV28 to TRBJ1-1; a possible D gene is TRBD1 (6 bases). V gave up 4 bases and J gave up 7 bases, with 16 bases separating them. CDR3 length equals 14 residues. Per the germline V gene, CDR1 is MDHEN and CDR2 is SYDVKM.

This clone was recorded only once. The chain recombines TRBV19 with TRBJ2-3; a weak D match, TRBD1 (6 bases). V gave up 7 bases and J gave up 5 bases, with 19 bases separating them. CDR1 is LNHDA and CDR2 is SQIVND in the germline V gene (reference sequence). CDR3 length: 15 residues. The CDR3 is CASTKGDEHKDTQYF. In DNA, the CDR3 is TGTGCCAGTACAAAGGGGGATGAGCATAAAGATACGCAGTATTTT.

This clone was detected once. This same CDR3 is encoded by further DNA sequences in the sample. This chain connects TRBV2 to TRBJ1-1; D not resolved. The CDR3 sequence is 12 residues long. Trimming removed 4 bases from V and 0 bases from J, with 3 bases in between. The germline CDR1 and CDR2 sequences are SNHLY and FYNNEI. The chain's CDR3 is CASSALNTEAFF. The CDR3 DNA reads as TGTGCCAGCAGTGCCTTGAACACTGAAGCTTTCTTT.

The V gene is TRBV27, the J gene TRBJ2-3; tentative D call: TRBD2 (6 bases). V dropped 5 bases and J dropped 0 bases, with 18 bases sitting between them. Germline CDR1 and CDR2: MNHEY and SMNVEV (reference sequence). The CDR3 is 17 amino acids. CDR3 in DNA: TGTGCCAGCAGTCCCTCCTTGTCAGGGACTAGCACAGATACGCAGTATTTT. Protein sequence: CASSPSLSGTSTDTQYF.